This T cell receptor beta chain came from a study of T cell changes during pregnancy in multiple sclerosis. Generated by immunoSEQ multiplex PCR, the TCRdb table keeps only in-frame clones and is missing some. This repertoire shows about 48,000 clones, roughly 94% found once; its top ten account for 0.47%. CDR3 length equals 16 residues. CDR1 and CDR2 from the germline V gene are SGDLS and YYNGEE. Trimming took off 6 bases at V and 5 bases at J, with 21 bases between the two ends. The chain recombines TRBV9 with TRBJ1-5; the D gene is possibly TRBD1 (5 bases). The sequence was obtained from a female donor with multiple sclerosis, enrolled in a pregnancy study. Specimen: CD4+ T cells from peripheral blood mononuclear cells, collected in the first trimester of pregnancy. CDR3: CASNLPPRGVYQPQHF. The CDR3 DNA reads TGTGCCAGCAACTTGCCCCCCCGGGGGGTGTATCAGCCCCAGCATTTT.